This T cell receptor (beta chain) was captured in a study of T cell responses to AZD1222 COVID-19 vaccine. Background on the study: Pooled samples include second doses given at about 4 or 12 weeks.

The CDR3 loop spans 14 amino acids. Per germline, CDR1 SQVTM and CDR2 ANQGSEA. V lost 3 bases to trimming and J lost 1 base, with 9 bases between them. Sequencing used immunoSEQ multiplex PCR; TCRdb keeps in-frame clones, though not all of them. Here the sample spans about 140,000 clones, about 92% being singletons. Of note for this clone: Its matching antigen is unknown.

The study, taken as a whole, reports: Researchers took repertoire samples only after the peak T cell response had come. Regions 160-218 and 743-854 held dominance among vaccine-associated CD4 TCRs, which spanned spike. The sample set comprised mostly white British donors with more females, and clonal diversity was possibly underestimated.

This material consisted of peripheral blood, taken on day 0 of AZD1222 vaccination. The J gene is TRBJ2-2, the V gene TRBV29-1, with D hard to call. The TCR sequence derives from an adult in good health. The CDR3 loop reads CSVDLSQNTGELFF. DNA of the CDR3: TGCAGCGTTGATCTCTCCCAGAACACCGGGGAGCTGTTTTTT.